This paragraph covers one T cell receptor (beta chain) sequence. Its matching antigen is unknown. This PCR relied on a set of 60 Vbeta primers and 13 Jbeta primers. How the authors handled the data: Counted up in a later analysis, unique TCR beta chains came to about 80 million, with around 11 million shared. TCRdb's table, derived via immunoSEQ multiplex PCR, lists solely in-frame clones and lacks some. The DNA was the basis for D and trimming; V, J and clone size are from that table. The table records 150,000 to 200,000 clones, over 75% of them present only once. This entry is derived from a study of cytomegalovirus exposure and HLA in healthy donors. Whole-study findings and limits: In a later analysis, TCR beta V- and J-gene trimming was associated with a missense DCLRE1C variant. It was confirmed in vitro that a few of the CMV-associated chains were specific for CMV antigens. No immune exposure information besides CMV serostatus was available.

The V end lost 1 base, the J end lost 5 bases, and 11 bases lay between the germline ends. This CDR3 has 14 residues. Germline assignment: CDR1 SGHVS and CDR2 FQNEAQ. This TCR came from a man aged 35-49 years in good health and CMV-seropositive. Specimen: PBMCs. The chain is built from TRBV7-8 and TRBJ1-1; D gene unclear. The CDR3 bases are TGTGCCAGCAGCTTAGGAATGGGCGGGACTGAAGCTTTCTTT. This encodes CASSLGMGGTEAFF.